This T cell receptor beta chain was found in a study of cytomegalovirus exposure and HLA in healthy donors. Overall study findings and caveats: Sequencing depth roughly uniform across donors was assumed in presence/absence analyses. It was likely that a cluster of highly shared sequence variants was a sequencing artifact.

This clone has more than one count but fewer than ten. Its antigen remains unidentified. There are 13 residues in the CDR3. The germline CDR1 and CDR2 sequences are LGHNA and YSLEER. V dropped 3 bases and J dropped 7 bases, with 13 bases sitting between them. The primer mix had 60 Vbeta and 13 Jbeta primers. Only in-frame clones appear in the TCRdb table, and some are missing; sequencing was by immunoSEQ multiplex PCR. The sample has some 150,000 clones; approximately 81% are singletons. This clonotype originated in a woman aged 30 to 39 in good health and CMV-seropositive. The sample comprised PBMCs. J is TRBJ2-7 and V is TRBV4-3; D perhaps matches TRBD1 (6 bases). The CDR3 here is CASSQGQQLEQYF. The CDR3 DNA sequence: TGCGCCAGCAGCCAGGGACAACAGTTGGAGCAGTACTTC.